The 29 T cell receptor beta chains listed next were all sequenced from one sample in a study of OX40 agonist ivuxolimab in advanced cancers. TCRdb's copy holds only in-frame clones and misses some; the assay was immunoSEQ multiplex PCR. Here the sample spans 65,000 to 75,000 clones, roughly nine tenths being singletons. The source material was CD4+ or CD8+ T cells sorted from blood, sampled in a trial of the OX40 agonist ivuxolimab. Receptor source: an adult with an advanced solid tumor such as melanoma, head and neck, liver or kidney cancer.

The chain uses TRBV11-2 and TRBJ2-7; a weak D match, TRBD2 (5 bases). The germline V gene encodes CDR1 SGHAT and CDR2 FQNNGV. V gave up 6 bases and J gave up 1 base, with 16 bases separating them. The CDR3 runs 15 residues. The CDR3: CASRQTGVLSYEQYF. DNA of the CDR3: TGTGCCAGCAGACAAACCGGGGTACTGTCCTACGAGCAGTACTTC. Supplemented by reference TRBV11-2 and TRBJ2-7, the full variable domain reads EAGVAQSPRYKIIEKRQSVAFWCNPISGHATLYWYQQILGQGPKLLIQFQNNGVVDDSQLPKDRFSAERLKGVDSTLKIQPAKLEDSAVYLCASRQTGVLSYEQYFGPGTRLTVT.

This clone is a singleton in its sample. J is TRBJ1-1 and V is TRBV5-1; 7 positions agree with TRBD1. With 4 bases clipped from V and 6 bases from J, the junction kept 9 bases outside the gene matches. This CDR3 is built from 14 residues. CDR1 and CDR2 from the germline V gene are SGHRS and YFSETQ. As DNA, the CDR3 is TGCGCCAGCAGCCTAATACAGGGGAGGGCTGAAGCTTTCTTT. Its translation: CASSLIQGRAEAFF.

The V gene is TRBV7-6, the J gene TRBJ2-2; D is ambiguous. The germline V gene has CDR1 SGHVS and CDR2 FNYEAQ. CDR3 length: 14 residues. Deletions cut 2 bases from V and 3 bases from J, with 7 bases between. CDR3 coding DNA: TGTGCCAGCAGCTTAAGCCGTGACACCGGGGAGCTGTTTTTT. Its protein product is CASSLSRDTGELFF.

The CDR3 here is CSVGRGEGNTIYF. CDR3 DNA: TGCAGCGTTGGCAGGGGGGAAGGAAACACCATATATTTT. This rearrangement joins TRBV29-1 to TRBJ1-3; TRBD1 agrees at 7 bases. After removal of 4 bases from V and 4 bases from J, the junction contained 4 bases not matched to a gene. The CDR3 loop spans 13 amino acids. Germline CDR1 and CDR2: SQVTM and ANQGSEA.

The chain uses TRBV10-3 and TRBJ2-3, with a weak D call TRBD1 (5 bases). Per the germline V gene, CDR1 is ENHRY and CDR2 is SYGVKD. The CDR3 sequence is 16 residues long. V was pared by 0 bases and J by 2 bases, with 12 bases between. The CDR3 DNA follows: TGTGCCATCAGTGAGTCGACAACAGGTAACACAGATACGCAGTATTTT. Protein: CAISESTTGNTDTQYF.

This chain joins TRBV19 and TRBJ1-2; TRBD1 aligns across 9 bases. The germline V gene has CDR1 LNHDA and CDR2 SQIVND (reference sequence). The CDR3 length is 15 residues. Trimming removed 5 bases from V and 9 bases from J; junction bases left unmatched: 13. CDR3 in DNA: TGTGCCAGTAGTGCTCAGGGACAGGGAGGGACGCGCTACACCTTC. Amino acid sequence: CASSAQGQGGTRYTF.

The chain combines TRBV6-6 with TRBJ1-1; D is unclear. The V and J ends lost 4 bases and 4 bases respectively, with 16 bases between them. CDR1 and CDR2 from the germline V gene are MNHNY and SVGAGI (reference sequence). This CDR3 region has 15 residues. In DNA, the CDR3 is TGTGCCAGCAGTTCCCTGGGCCTTTCGGGCACTGAAGCTTTCTTT. Translation: CASSSLGLSGTEAFF.

The genes are TRBV30 and TRBJ1-4, with TRBD1 as a possible D gene (5 bases). This CDR3 contains 13 residues. Trimming left V 1 base short and J 4 bases short, with 7 bases between. CDR1 is GTSNPN, CDR2 SVGIG, per germline (reference sequence). CDR3 residues: CAWSGQINEKLFF. The CDR3 region has the DNA TGTGCCTGGAGTGGACAGATTAATGAAAAACTGTTTTTT.

CDR3 bases: TGCGCCAGCAGCCAAGGGGGAGGACGCGGGGGCTATGGCTACACCTTC. Translated: CASSQGGGRGGYGYTF. The chain carries TRBV4-1 and TRBJ1-2; tentatively, D is TRBD1 (5 bases). CDR1 and CDR2 from the germline V gene are MGHRA and YSYEKL. The germline V and J ends were trimmed by 1 base and 4 bases, with 16 bases remaining between them. The CDR3 is 16 residues long.

The chain uses TRBV11-3 and TRBJ2-7, with D perhaps given as TRBD1 or TRBD2 (5 bases each). CDR3 size: 14 residues. CDR1 and CDR2 (germline): SGHNT, YENEEA. V was trimmed by 5 bases and J by 5 bases, leaving 16 bases between them. The CDR3 loop reads CASSRDATDHEQYF. CDR3 nucleotide sequence: TGTGCCAGCAGCCGGGACGCGACGGATCACGAGCAGTACTTC. The full variable domain, with the rest looked up from reference TRBV11-3 and TRBJ2-7, is EAGVVQSPRYKIIEKKQPVAFWCNPISGHNTLYWYLQNLGQGPELLIRYENEEAVDDSQLPKDRFSAERLKGVDSTLKIQPAELGDSAVYLCASSRDATDHEQYFGPGTRLTVT.

The CDR3 is CASSLAGVEEQFF. The CDR3 DNA follows: TGTGCCAGCAGCTTAGCGGGGGTAGAGGAGCAGTTCTTC. The chain couples TRBV7-9 to TRBJ2-1, with D tentatively TRBD1 or TRBD2 (5 bases each). V lost 0 bases, J lost 10 bases, and 10 bases lay in between. The CDR3 runs 13 residues. Germline loops: CDR1 SEHNR, CDR2 FQNEAQ (reference sequence).

The rearrangement uses TRBV7-2 and TRBJ1-2, with D possibly TRBD1 on 5 matching bases. The CDR3 is 14 amino acids. Germline V gene lookup returns CDR1 SGHTA and CDR2 FQGNSA. Trimming took off 6 bases at V and 6 bases at J, with 17 bases between the two ends. The CDR3 nucleotides read TGTGCCAGCAGTTCCGGCAAGGGGCAACATGGCTACACCTTC. This encodes CASSSGKGQHGYTF. The full variable domain, with the rest looked up from reference TRBV7-2 and TRBJ1-2, is GAGVSQSPSNKVTEKGKDVELRCDPISGHTALYWYRQSLGQGLEFLIYFQGNSAPDKSGLPSDRFSAERTGGSVSTLTIQRTQQEDSAVYLCASSSGKGQHGYTFGSGTRLTVV.

The V and J genes are TRBV6-1 and TRBJ2-5; TRBD1 agrees at 7 bases. CDR1 is MNHNS, CDR2 SASEGT, per germline. J lost 0 bases, V lost 6 bases, and 7 bases had no gene match. The CDR3 consists of 15 residues. The DNA of the CDR3 is TGTGCCAGCAGGGCCGTACAGGGGTACCAAGAGACCCAGTACTTC. Amino acids: CASRAVQGYQETQYF.

CDR3 sequence: CASSYQGQGNYGYTF. The DNA of the CDR3 is TGTGCCAGCAGTTACCAGGGGCAGGGAAACTATGGCTACACCTTC. The chain combines TRBV27 with TRBJ1-2; possible D gene TRBD1, 6 bases. This CDR3 contains 15 residues. With 4 bases removed from V and 2 bases from J, the gap between germline ends came to 14 bases. Per germline, CDR1 MNHEY and CDR2 SMNVEV (reference sequence).

In regard to this clone: Relative to the germline gene, one junction end is altered; a read error may explain this. The CDR3 spells CASSQGLAGGSHEQYF. In DNA form, the CDR3 reads TGCGCCAGCAGCCAGGGACTAGCGGGGGGCTCCCACGAGCAGTACTTC. The chain combines TRBV5-1 with TRBJ2-7; 15 nucleotides agree with TRBD2. Germline-derived CDR1 and CDR2 are SGHRS and YFSETQ. The length of the CDR3 is 16 residues.

The chain recombines TRBV19 with TRBJ1-5, with D possibly matching TRBD1 (6 bases). The CDR3 is 15 residues long. Per the germline V gene, CDR1 is LNHDA and CDR2 is SQIVND (reference sequence). V dropped 3 bases and J dropped 6 bases, with 15 bases sitting between them. CDR3 DNA sequence: TGTGCCAGTAGTATGGGCGGGGGGCGAGGTCAGCCCCAGCATTTT. It encodes CASSMGGGRGQPQHF.

The chain joins TRBV19 to TRBJ1-1, with a weak D call TRBD1 (6 bases). The CDR3 has 13 residues. Germline CDR1 and CDR2: LNHDA and SQIVND (reference sequence). Trimming shortened V by 10 bases and J by 3 bases, and 15 bases separated the two germline ends. CDR3 protein: CATQDRWYTEAFF. The CDR3 nucleotides read TGTGCCACCCAAGACAGGTGGTACACTGAAGCTTTCTTT.

The chain employs TRBV18 and TRBJ2-3; TRBD2 matches at 14 bases. CDR1 KGHSH and CDR2 LQKENI come from the germline V gene. The junction had 2 bases not matched to a gene; V was cut back by 4 bases and J by 5 bases. This CDR3 contains 15 residues. Here the CDR3 DNA reads TGTGCCAGCTCACGAGGACTAGCGGGGGGAGATACGCAGTATTTT. It codes for CASSRGLAGGDTQYF. The entire variable domain, with the rest obtained from reference TRBV18 and TRBJ2-3, is as follows: NAGVMQNPRHLVRRRGQEARLRCSPMKGHSHVYWYRQLPEEGLKFMVYLQKENIIDESGMPKERFSAEFPKEGPSILRIQQVVRGDSAAYFCASSRGLAGGDTQYFGPGTRLTVL.

The rearrangement joins TRBV10-1 to TRBJ1-6; maybe TRBD1 (5 bases). V was cut by 2 bases and J by 10 bases, with 12 bases left in between. Germline assignment: CDR1 WNHNN and CDR2 SYGVQD (reference sequence). The CDR3 runs to 14 residues. The CDR3 region is CASSEGGTGSPLHF. Written as DNA, the CDR3 is TGCGCCAGCAGTGAGGGGGGAACGGGCTCACCCCTCCACTTT.

The chain joins TRBV5-1 to TRBJ2-1; 15 nucleotides line up with TRBD2. Germline V lookup: CDR1 SGHRS, CDR2 YFSETQ. CDR3 size: 16 residues. Unmatched junction bases numbered 3, after V lost 4 bases and J lost 4 bases. As DNA, the CDR3 is TGCGCCAGCAGCCTGGGACTAGCGGGGGGATACAATGAGCAGTTCTTC. It translates to CASSLGLAGGYNEQFF. The complete variable domain, with remaining parts taken from reference TRBV5-1 and TRBJ2-1, reads KAGVTQTPRYLIKTRGQQVTLSCSPISGHRSVSWYQQTPGQGLQFLFEYFSETQRNKGNFPGRFSGRQFSNSRSEMNVSTLELGDSALYLCASSLGLAGGYNEQFFGPGTRLTVL.

CDR3 protein: CASSLRDLISEQYF. CDR3 in DNA: TGTGCCAGCAGCCTCCGGGATCTGATCTCCGAGCAGTACTTC. V and J are TRBV14 and TRBJ2-7; D might be TRBD2 (5 bases). The length of the CDR3 is 14 residues. Germline CDR1 SGHDN, CDR2 FVKESK. With 4 bases removed from V and 6 bases from J, the gap between germline ends came to 16 bases.

This chain links TRBV30 with TRBJ2-1; possibly TRBD2 for D (6 bases). This CDR3 comprises 12 residues. Deletions cut 0 bases from V and 12 bases from J, with 12 bases between. CDR1 GTSNPN and CDR2 SVGIG come from the germline V gene (reference sequence). The DNA of the CDR3 is TGTGCCTGGAGTGTGGTCGGGCGGGGGCAGTTCTTC. Its protein product is CAWSVVGRGQFF.

The gene calls are TRBV6-5 and TRBJ1-1, with TRBD1 as a possible D gene (5 bases). This CDR3 has 14 residues. CDR1 is MNHEY, CDR2 SVGAGI, per germline. Deletions cut 5 bases from V and 2 bases from J, with 12 bases between. The CDR3 bases are TGTGCCAGCAGTACCCAGGGTAGCAACACTGAAGCTTTCTTT. It encodes CASSTQGSNTEAFF.

This chain joins TRBV18 and TRBJ1-3, with D unresolved. V was clipped by 0 bases and J by 2 bases, with 5 bases between them. Germline-derived CDR1 and CDR2 are KGHSH and LQKENI. The CDR3 has 14 residues. Here the CDR3 DNA reads TGTGCCAGCTCACCACCTGGGGCTGGAAACACCATATATTTT. It codes for CASSPPGAGNTIYF.

The chain recombines TRBV7-2 with TRBJ2-3; possibly TRBD2 for D (6 bases). V lost 5 bases, J lost 0 bases, and 21 bases lay in between. Germline loops: CDR1 SGHTA, CDR2 FQGNSA. The CDR3 sequence is 18 residues long. CDR3 region: CASSPPGGWGSSTDTQYF. CDR3 nucleotide sequence: TGTGCCAGCAGCCCCCCCGGGGGTTGGGGGTCTAGCACAGATACGCAGTATTTT.

This clone turned up a few times. The chain couples TRBV6-6 to TRBJ2-7; possibly TRBD2 for D (5 bases). CDR1 and CDR2 from the germline V gene are MNHNY and SVGAGI (reference sequence). V dropped 1 base and J dropped 6 bases, with 7 bases sitting between them. The CDR3 spans 12 residues. CDR3 protein: CASSYLGSEQYF. In nucleotides, the CDR3 is TGTGCCAGCAGTTACTTGGGGAGCGAGCAGTACTTC.

This clone appeared a single time. The gene calls are TRBV6-1 and TRBJ1-2; a weak D match, TRBD1 (5 bases). The CDR3 length is 10 residues. Germline V gene data show CDR1 as MNHNS and CDR2 as SASEGT. V lost 8 bases and J lost 7, with 8 bases in between. CDR3 region: CASVGVGYTF. Here the CDR3 DNA reads TGTGCCAGCGTAGGGGTTGGCTACACCTTC.

The chain links TRBV5-6 to TRBJ1-6; D uncertain. CDR1 SGHDT and CDR2 YYEEEE come from the germline V gene. V was cut by 4 bases and J by 8 bases, with 13 bases left in between. The CDR3 consists of 14 residues. CDR3 in DNA: TGTGCCAGCAGCCCCCCCACAGCGGATTCACCCCTCCACTTT. This translates into CASSPPTADSPLHF.

The gene calls are TRBV12-5 and TRBJ2-7; no clear D gene. The CDR3 runs to 12 residues. The germline V and J ends were trimmed by 2 bases and 5 bases, with 7 bases remaining between them. Germline V lookup: CDR1 LGHNT, CDR2 FRNRAP. CDR3 nucleotide sequence: TGTGCTAGTGGTTTGAGGTTCAACGAGCAGTACTTC. Translated, it gives CASGLRFNEQYF.